The rows below give T cell receptor beta chains drawn from one sample of a study of T cells in Graves' hyperthyroidism and ophthalmopathy. TCRdb recomputed calls from the multiplex PCR reads with MiXCR, one row per CDR3 protein. The sample includes about 570,000 distinct CDR3 sequences, about 14% of them seen just once. Sample: blood. These receptors originate from a woman between 40 and 55 years old with Graves' hyperthyroidism. Each CDR3 is given with its conserved first and last residue. The D gene is left open where the match is weak. Clone sizes are given selectively: once, few, many, or a class where the clone is expanded.

D gene	J gene	clone size	V gene	CDR3 protein	CDR3 DNA
TRBD1	TRBJ2-7	many	TRBV5-1	CASSEGQTYEQYF	TGCGCCAGCAGCGAGGGACAGACCTACGAGCAGTACTTC
TRBD1	TRBJ2-5	-	TRBV20-1	CSAHINRGQLQETQYF	TGCAGTGCTCATATTAACAGGGGTCAATTACAAGAGACCCAGTACTTC
TRBD1	TRBJ1-5	-	TRBV6-2/TRBV6-3	CASSYSGGRNQPQHF	TGTGCCAGCAGTTACTCAGGGGGCCGCAATCAGCCCCAGCATTTT
TRBD1	TRBJ2-7	many	TRBV12-3/TRBV12-4	CASSTDRGGFYEQYF	TGTGCCAGCAGTACAGACAGGGGCGGTTTCTACGAGCAGTACTTC
-	TRBJ1-1	-	TRBV6-2/TRBV6-3	CASSYKPYGTGNTEAFF	TGTGCCAGCAGTTACAAGCCGTATGGGACGGGGAACACTGAAGCTTTCTTT
-	TRBJ1-2	many	TRBV30	CAWSVQPGYGYTF	TGTGCCTGGAGTGTGCAGCCTGGCTATGGCTACACCTTC
-	TRBJ2-7	few	TRBV5-6	CASSPGYGAYEQYF	TGTGCCAGCAGCCCGGGATACGGGGCCTACGAGCAGTACTTC
TRBD1	TRBJ1-1	many	TRBV2	CASSGSGGLTEAFF	TGTGCCAGCAGTGGTTCAGGGGGCCTCACTGAAGCTTTCTTT
TRBD2	TRBJ2-3	-	TRBV6-2/TRBV6-3	CASCEVGLAGGKQYF	TGTGCCAGCTGCGAGGTAGGACTAGCGGGAGGGAAGCAGTATTTT
-	TRBJ1-2	many	TRBV5-1	CASSLDGKPIYGYTF	TGCGCCAGCAGCTTGGACGGCAAGCCAATCTATGGCTACACCTTC
TRBD2	TRBJ2-5	many	TRBV18	CASSPRGLAGGAETQYF	TGTGCCAGCTCACCACGGGGACTAGCGGGAGGTGCAGAGACCCAGTACTTC
-	TRBJ2-5	few	TRBV20-1	CSALGLAGETQYF	TGCAGTGCCCTGGGCTTGGCGGGAGAGACCCAGTACTTC
TRBD2	TRBJ2-7	many	TRBV28	CASSLLSGSKVEQYF	TGTGCCAGCAGTTTACTAAGCGGGAGTAAGGTCGAGCAGTACTTC